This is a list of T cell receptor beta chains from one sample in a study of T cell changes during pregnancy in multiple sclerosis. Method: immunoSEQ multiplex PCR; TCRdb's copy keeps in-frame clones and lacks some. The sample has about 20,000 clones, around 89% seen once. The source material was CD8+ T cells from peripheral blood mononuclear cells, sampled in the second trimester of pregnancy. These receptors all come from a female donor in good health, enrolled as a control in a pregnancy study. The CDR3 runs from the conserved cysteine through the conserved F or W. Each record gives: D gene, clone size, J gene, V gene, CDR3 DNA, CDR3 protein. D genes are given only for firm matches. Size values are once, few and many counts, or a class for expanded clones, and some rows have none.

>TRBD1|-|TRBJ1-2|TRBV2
TGTGCCAGCGTGGCAGGGGGTTTCGATGGCTACACCTTC
CASVAGGFDGYTF
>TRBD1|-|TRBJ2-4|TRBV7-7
TGTGCTAGCAGGAGAACCGGGACAGACCAAGACATTCAGTACTTC
CASRRTGTDQDIQYF
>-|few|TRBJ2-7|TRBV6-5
TGTGCCAGCAGTTACTCGAGTAGCGGCTCCTACGAGCAGTACTTC
CASSYSSSGSYEQYF
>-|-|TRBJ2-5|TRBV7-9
TGTGCCAGCAGCTTCCGGGGGTACCACCAAGAGACCCAGTACTTC
CASSFRGYHQETQYF
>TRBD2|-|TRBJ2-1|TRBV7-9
TGTGCCAGCAGCTTAGTACGCGGGAGAAATCGTGATGAGCAGTTCTTC
CASSLVRGRNRDEQFF
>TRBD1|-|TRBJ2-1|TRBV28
TGTGCCAGCAGGGGCGTAGGGACAGGGAAAAATGAGCAGTTCTTC
CASRGVGTGKNEQFF
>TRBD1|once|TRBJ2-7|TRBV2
TGTGCCAGCAGTGAAGGGTGGGGTCGGGACAGTTCCTACGAGCAGTACTTC
CASSEGWGRDSSYEQYF
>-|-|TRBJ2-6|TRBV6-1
TGTGCCAGCCAGGGGTCAGGGGCCAACGTCCTGACTTTC
CASQGSGANVLTF
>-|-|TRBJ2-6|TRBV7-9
TGTGCCACGCCATCATTCAGATCTGGGGCCAACGTCCTGACTTTC
CATPSFRSGANVLTF
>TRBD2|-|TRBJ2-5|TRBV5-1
TGCGCCAGCAGCTTGGAGGGGAGGGACGGCGAGACCCAGTACTTC
CASSLEGRDGETQYF
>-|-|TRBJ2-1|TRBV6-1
TGTGCCAGCAGTGAGGCTAGCGTTTACAATGAGCAGTTCTTC
CASSEASVYNEQFF
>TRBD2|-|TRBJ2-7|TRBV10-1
TGCGCCACGAGCGGGGGCCAATTCTACGAGCAGTACTTC
CATSGGQFYEQYF
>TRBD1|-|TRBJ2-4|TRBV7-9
TGTGCCAGCAGCCCGAGGGACAGGGACTTCATTCAGTACTTC
CASSPRDRDFIQYF
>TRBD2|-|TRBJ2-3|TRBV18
TGTGCCAGCTCTCTCAGGGGGCTAGCGGGGGCACCTCCCACAGATACGCAGTATTTT
CASSLRGLAGAPPTDTQYF
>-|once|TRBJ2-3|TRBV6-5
TGTGCCAGCAGTTCAACAGCAGGGGCGCTGGATACGCAGTATTTT
CASSSTAGALDTQYF
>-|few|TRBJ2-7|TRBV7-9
TGTGCCAGCAGCGACATGACTAGTCCATCCTACGAGCAGTACTTC
CASSDMTSPSYEQYF
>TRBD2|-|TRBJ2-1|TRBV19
TGTGCCAGTAGTATCGGGACTAACTCCTACAATGAGCAGTTCTTC
CASSIGTNSYNEQFF
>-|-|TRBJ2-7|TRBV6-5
TGTGCCAGCAGTTATCAGGGGTCCTCCTACGAGCAGTACTTC
CASSYQGSSYEQYF
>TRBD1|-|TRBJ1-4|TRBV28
TGTGCCAGCAGTTTTCCTCCAACGGGACAGATCGTTTCGGCGCCTATTCTGTTTTTT
CASSFPPTGQIVSAPILFF
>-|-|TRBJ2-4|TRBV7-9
TGTGCCAGCAGCTCCTCCGTCCCGGACAATAACATTCAGTACTTC
CASSSSVPDNNIQYF
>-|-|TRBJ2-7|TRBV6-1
TGTGCCAGCATCCTGTCCGGGACACTATCCTACGAGCAGTACTTC
CASILSGTLSYEQYF
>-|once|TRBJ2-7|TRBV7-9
TGTGCCAGCAGACGGACTGCCTCCTACGAGCAGTACTTC
CASRRTASYEQYF
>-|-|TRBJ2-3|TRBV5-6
TGTGCCAGCAGCTTGAGTGTGGGGAGCGTCACAGATACGCAGTATTTT
CASSLSVGSVTDTQYF
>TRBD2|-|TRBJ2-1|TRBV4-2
TGTGCCAGCAGCCAAGAAACTAGCGGGAGTGATGAGCAGTTCTTC
CASSQETSGSDEQFF
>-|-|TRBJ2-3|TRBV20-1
TGCAGTGCCATCGAGGATACGCAGTATTTT
CSAIEDTQYF
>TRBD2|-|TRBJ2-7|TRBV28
TGTGCCAGCAGTTTGCTAGCGGGGGCCTACGAGCAGTACTTC
CASSLLAGAYEQYF
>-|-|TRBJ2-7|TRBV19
TGTGCCAGTAGTCAGGGTGACCCCTACGAGCAGTACTTC
CASSQGDPYEQYF
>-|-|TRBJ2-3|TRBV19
TGTGCCAGTAGTATGGTACCACGGGATACGCAGTATTTT
CASSMVPRDTQYF
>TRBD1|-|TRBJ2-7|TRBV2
TGTGCCAGTCTAACAGGGGCGTCGGCCTACGAGCAGTACTTC
CASLTGASAYEQYF
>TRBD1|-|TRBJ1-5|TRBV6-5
TGTGCCAGCAGCCCCGGAGACAGGGGTCAGCCCCAGCATTTT
CASSPGDRGQPQHF
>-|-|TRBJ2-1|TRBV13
TGTGCCAGCAGCTGGGGGGTAAGCTCCTACAATGAGCAGTTCTTC
CASSWGVSSYNEQFF
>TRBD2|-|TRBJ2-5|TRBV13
TGTGCCAGCAGCATCCGGACTAGCGGGGGATGGGAGGAGACCCAGTACTTC
CASSIRTSGGWEETQYF
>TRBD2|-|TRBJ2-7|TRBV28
TGTGCCAGCAGTCTTGGACTAGGCCGGAGTTACGAGCAGTACTTC
CASSLGLGRSYEQYF
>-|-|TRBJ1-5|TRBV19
TGTGCCAGTAGTCCCCAAAGCTTCAATCAGCCCCAGCATTTT
CASSPQSFNQPQHF
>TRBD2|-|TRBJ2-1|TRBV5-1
TGCGCCAGCAGCTTGTACGGATTAAGGGGGACTAGCGGGTATAACAATGAGCAGTTCTTC
CASSLYGLRGTSGYNNEQFF
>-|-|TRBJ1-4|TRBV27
TGTGCCAGCACCTCTTGGACAGAGAATGAAAAACTGTTTTTT
CASTSWTENEKLFF
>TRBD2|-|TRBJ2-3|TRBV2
TGTGCCAGCAGTGTGGGGGAGGGGACTAACACAGATACGCAGTATTTT
CASSVGEGTNTDTQYF
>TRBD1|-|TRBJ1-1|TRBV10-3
TGTGCCAGCACCGGGACAGGGGAATACAACACTGAAGCTTTCTTT
CASTGTGEYNTEAFF
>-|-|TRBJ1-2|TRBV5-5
TGTGCCAGCAGCCCTTACGCGGGGGACTATGGCTACACCTTC
CASSPYAGDYGYTF
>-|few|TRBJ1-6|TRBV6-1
TGTGCCAGCAGTGAAACAACAGATAATTCACCCCTCCACTTT
CASSETTDNSPLHF
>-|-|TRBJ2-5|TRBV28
TGTGCCAGCAGCGGGGAGACCCAGTACTTC
CASSGETQYF
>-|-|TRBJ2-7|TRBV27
TGTGCCAGCAGTTCGTCGGGCTACGAGCAGTACTTC
CASSSSGYEQYF
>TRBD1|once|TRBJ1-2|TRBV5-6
TGTGCCAGCAGCCCACCGATCGTAACAGGGGGTGAGGACTATGGCTACACCTTC
CASSPPIVTGGEDYGYTF
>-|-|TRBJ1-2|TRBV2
TGTGCCAGCGTCCAGGAGGATAACTATGGCTACACCTTC
CASVQEDNYGYTF
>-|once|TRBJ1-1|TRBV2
TGTGCCAGCAGTGAGGTGACAGCCATGAACACTGAAGCTTTCTTT
CASSEVTAMNTEAFF
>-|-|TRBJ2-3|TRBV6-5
TGTGCCAGCACGGGCGGGCAAGGCGTGGATACGCAGTATTTT
CASTGGQGVDTQYF